One and the same sample provided the 23 T cell receptor beta chains below, sequenced in a study of cytomegalovirus exposure and HLA in healthy donors (dated by TCRdb to about 2017). Library generation was performed with the immunoSEQ multiplex PCR assay. TCRdb obtained this table from immuneACCESS and retained in-frame rearrangements with V and J assigned. These tables miss some clones; where compared with another copy, unresolved V genes account for less than half of the shortfall, and the remainder is unexplained. Here the sample has 110,000 or so clones; around 88% occur a single time. Of the sample, about 1.7% falls within the top ten clones. The sequencing sample was made of PBMCs. The receptors were gathered from a man aged 18 to 29 in good health and CMV-seronegative.

The chain has TRBV25-1 and TRBJ2-1; tentatively, D is TRBD2 (6 bases). The CDR3 has 17 amino acids. The germline V gene has CDR1 MGHDK and CDR2 SYGVNS. V lost 7 bases and J lost 1, with 20 bases in between. The CDR3 is CASTYRAPSGSYNEQFF. The CDR3, as DNA: TGTGCCAGCACCTACCGGGCCCCAAGCGGGTCCTACAATGAGCAGTTCTTC.

The chain combines TRBV29-1 with TRBJ2-7; 13 bases fit TRBD2. Trimming took 1 base from V and 6 from J; bases not matched to a gene: 6. The germline gives CDR1 SQVTM, CDR2 ANQGSEA. The CDR3 runs to 15 residues. The CDR3 sequence is CSVEAPGLAGLEQYF. The CDR3 DNA reads as TGCAGCGTTGAAGCTCCGGGACTAGCGGGACTCGAGCAGTACTTC.

The chain combines TRBV28 with TRBJ1-5; D not resolved. This CDR3 is built from 12 residues. Germline V CDR1 and CDR2: MDHEN, SYDVKM. Deletions cut 0 bases from V and 7 bases from J, with 4 bases between. The CDR3 nucleotides read TGTGCCAGCAGTTTATGGGGCCAGCCCCAGCATTTT. Amino acids: CASSLWGQPQHF.

V usage is TRBV6-5 and J usage is TRBJ1-4, with 7 bases lining up with TRBD1. Germline values: CDR1 MNHEY, CDR2 SVGAGI. The CDR3 contains 16 residues. J was trimmed by 0 bases and V by 5 bases; bases with no gene match: 6. The CDR3 loop reads CASSNYRGATNEKLFF. CDR3 nucleotide sequence: TGTGCCAGCAGTAACTACAGGGGCGCAACTAATGAAAAACTGTTTTTT.

The chain combines TRBV5-4 with TRBJ1-3; D uncertain. Germline V gene data show CDR1 as SGHNT and CDR2 as YYREEE (reference sequence). V was clipped by 0 bases and J by 3 bases, with 10 bases between them. The CDR3 runs to 15 residues. CDR3 amino acids: CASSLDSGGGNTIYF. Here the CDR3 DNA reads TGTGCCAGCAGCTTGGATTCAGGAGGTGGAAACACCATATATTTT.

J is TRBJ1-2 and V is TRBV12-5; D call uncertain. The CDR3 contains 16 residues. Per germline, CDR1 LGHNT and CDR2 FRNRAP. Trimming took off 2 bases at V and 0 bases at J, with 13 bases between the two ends. The CDR3 nucleotides are TGTGCTAGTGGTTTGATTCACACAACTACTAACTATGGCTACACCTTC. Protein sequence: CASGLIHTTTNYGYTF. Variable domain in full (rest from reference TRBV12-5 and TRBJ1-2): DARVTQTPRHKVTEMGQEVTMRCQPILGHNTVFWYRQTMMQGLELLAYFRNRAPLDDSGMPKDRFSAEMPDATLATLKIQPSEPRDSAVYFCASGLIHTTTNYGYTFGSGTRLTVV.

The chain recombines TRBV5-5 with TRBJ1-2; D remains unclear. The CDR3 is made up of 12 amino acids. V shed 2 bases and J shed 7 bases, with 9 bases lying between them. CDR1 and CDR2 from the germline V gene are SGHKS and YYEKEE (reference sequence). The CDR3 coding sequence is TGTGCCAGCAGCTTTCAGACTGGTGGCTACACCTTC. It specifies CASSFQTGGYTF.

The chain is built from TRBV4-1 and TRBJ1-1; 7 nucleotides agree with TRBD1. The CDR3 extends over 15 amino acids. Unmatched junction bases numbered 5, after V lost 0 bases and J lost 4 bases. Germline values: CDR1 MGHRA, CDR2 YSYEKL. This CDR3 reads CASSQEPQGVTEAFF. In DNA, the CDR3 is TGCGCCAGCAGCCAAGAACCCCAGGGGGTCACTGAAGCTTTCTTT.

V gene TRBV10-3 combines with J gene TRBJ2-1; 9 bases match TRBD1. Looked up from germline, CDR1 is ENHRY and CDR2 is SYGVKD. V gave up 6 bases and J gave up 0 bases; unmatched junction bases: 3. The CDR3 runs to 15 residues. In nucleotides, the CDR3 is TGTGCCATCAGCGGACAGGGGCCCTCCTACAATGAGCAGTTCTTC. Translating gives CAISGQGPSYNEQFF.

The rearrangement uses TRBV7-2 and TRBJ1-5; D unresolved. Germline V CDR1 and CDR2: SGHTA, FQGNSA. CDR3 length: 15 amino acids. With 1 base removed from V and 1 base from J, the gap between germline ends came to 8 bases. CDR3 in amino acids: CASSLVWRSNQPQHF. CDR3 DNA: TGTGCCAGCAGCTTAGTCTGGAGAAGCAATCAGCCCCAGCATTTT.

The chain joins TRBV7-8 to TRBJ1-1; no clear D. The CDR3 runs to 12 residues. Germline V lookup: CDR1 SGHVS, CDR2 FQNEAQ. V lost 2 bases to trimming and J lost 7 bases, with 8 bases between them. CDR3: CASSLKSSEAFF. In DNA, the CDR3 is TGTGCCAGCAGCTTAAAAAGTAGTGAAGCTTTCTTT.

J is TRBJ1-1 and V is TRBV27, with D possibly TRBD1 on 6 matching bases. The CDR3 runs 16 residues. Trimming stripped 3 bases from V and 1 base from J, with 15 bases between. CDR1 MNHEY and CDR2 SMNVEV come from the germline V gene (reference sequence). The CDR3 sequence: CASSFKVVGANTEAFF. In DNA form, the CDR3 reads TGTGCCAGCAGTTTTAAAGTTGTGGGGGCGAACACTGAAGCTTTCTTT.

V and J are TRBV7-6 and TRBJ2-7; 7 nucleotides agree with TRBD1. CDR1 and CDR2 from the germline V gene are SGHVS and FNYEAQ. CDR3 length: 19 amino acids. Trimming took 6 bases from V and 1 from J; bases not matched to a gene: 21. The CDR3, as DNA: TGTGCCAGCAGTGAAGGCGACAGGGCAGCGATAATGAGTTCCTACGAGCAGTACTTC. This encodes CASSEGDRAAIMSSYEQYF.

The rearrangement links TRBV11-3 to TRBJ2-7, with D perhaps matching TRBD1 (5 bases). The CDR3 has 17 residues. Per germline, CDR1 SGHNT and CDR2 YENEEA. Trimming removed 0 bases from V and 6 bases from J, with 21 bases in between. In DNA form, the CDR3 reads TGTGCCAGCAGCTTAGATTGGGGCAGGGATGATTTGGGCGAGCAGTACTTC. Its translation: CASSLDWGRDDLGEQYF.

This chain joins TRBV27 and TRBJ1-1, with 9 nucleotides matching TRBD1. The V segment lost 6 bases and the J segment 4 bases; nucleotides outside the gene matches: 9. Germline V gives CDR1 MNHEY, CDR2 SMNVEV (reference sequence). The CDR3 sequence is 15 residues long. The CDR3: CASRHPPTGGTEAFF. The DNA of the CDR3 is TGTGCCAGCAGACATCCCCCGACAGGGGGCACTGAAGCTTTCTTT.

V usage is TRBV28 and J usage is TRBJ2-1; D not certain. CDR3 length: 14 amino acids. V shed 9 bases and J shed 3 bases, with 15 bases lying between them. From germline, CDR1 is MDHEN and CDR2 SYDVKM. Written as DNA, the CDR3 is TGTGCCAGTAAGAGGTTGTTTGGCTACAATGAGCAGTTCTTC. It translates to CASKRLFGYNEQFF.

This chain connects TRBV5-1 to TRBJ2-7; D gene unclear. CDR1 is SGHRS and CDR2 is YFSETQ in the germline V gene. The CDR3 covers 15 residues. Trimming pared 4 bases from V and 2 bases from J, leaving 16 bases between. The CDR3 is CASSKMLGLTYEQYF. Written as DNA, the CDR3 is TGCGCCAGCAGCAAAATGCTGGGCTTAACCTACGAGCAGTACTTC.

The V and J genes are TRBV15 and TRBJ2-3; D perhaps matches TRBD2 (5 bases). Trimming removed 1 base at V and 3 bases at J, with 8 bases between. This CDR3 is built from 14 residues. Germline lookup yields CDR1 LNHNV and CDR2 YYDKDF (reference sequence). CDR3 in DNA: TGTGCCACCAGCAGAGTTGGGAGAACAGATACGCAGTATTTT. The encoded protein is CATSRVGRTDTQYF.

This CDR3 reads CASSLAEVGFYEQYF. DNA of the CDR3: TGTGCCAGCAGCTTGGCGGAAGTTGGGTTCTACGAGCAGTACTTC. The chain couples TRBV7-9 to TRBJ2-7, with D unresolved. Per the germline V gene, CDR1 is SEHNR and CDR2 is FQNEAQ (reference sequence). The length of the CDR3 is 15 residues. Trimming took 3 bases from V and 3 from J, leaving 15 bases between them.

The chain recombines TRBV25-1 with TRBJ2-1; TRBD1 matches 10 bases. The CDR3 spans 17 residues. V lost 3 bases to trimming and J lost 6 bases; unmatched junction nucleotides: 11. Germline loops: CDR1 MGHDK, CDR2 SYGVNS. CDR3 DNA sequence: TGTGCCAGCAGTGATCCAAGGGGACAGGGGTTGATCAATGAGCAGTTCTTC. The encoded protein is CASSDPRGQGLINEQFF.

The genes are TRBV4-2 and TRBJ2-1; 16 bases line up with TRBD2. The V gene's germline CDR1 is LGHNA and CDR2 YNFKEQ. The V segment lost 3 bases and the J segment 12 bases; nucleotides outside the gene matches: 8. The CDR3 consists of 16 residues. In DNA, the CDR3 is TGTGCCAGCAGCCATAGGGGACTAGCGGGAGGGGTTGGGCAGTTCTTC. It is translated as CASSHRGLAGGVGQFF.

The V gene is TRBV7-9, the J gene TRBJ2-1; D is possibly TRBD2 (6 bases). Germline values: CDR1 SEHNR, CDR2 FQNEAQ (reference sequence). V was shortened by 2 bases and J by 10 bases, with 9 bases between the two germline ends. The CDR3 runs to 12 residues. Here the CDR3 DNA reads TGTGCCAGCAGCTTAATAGCGGAAGAGCAGTTCTTC. Encoded protein: CASSLIAEEQFF.

This rearrangement joins TRBV7-9 to TRBJ1-4; a possible D gene is TRBD1 (5 bases). CDR3 size: 15 residues. Germline-derived CDR1 and CDR2 are SEHNR and FQNEAQ (reference sequence). V was cut by 1 base and J by 7 bases, with 13 bases left in between. The CDR3 sequence is CASSLVGVSSEKLFF. The CDR3 nucleotides read TGTGCCAGCAGCTTAGTAGGGGTTTCGAGTGAAAAACTGTTTTTT.